The following is a T cell receptor beta chain sequence with its context. Its antigen specificity is not known. It has no much larger one-base neighbor in the sample; base qualities were not kept. CDR1 and CDR2 were assigned from the germline V gene as SGDLS and YYNGEE. Counted from cysteine to phenylalanine, this CDR3 has 16 amino acids. The entry retains the CDR3 DNA only, 48 bases that are in frame from base 1. A distance of 22 bases separates the germline ends of V and J, which lose 5 bases and 5 bases respectively. These data belong to a study of control samples from healthy donors and cancer patients (dated by TCRdb to 2018 to 2020). The library was built by means of the immunoSEQ multiplex PCR assay. The table was pulled from immuneACCESS by TCRdb, which kept in-frame rearrangements only. Such tables lose some clones; where checked, under half of the loss comes from unresolved V genes, and the rest has no known cause. For this sample the table gives some 160,000 clones, of which approximately 94% were detected only once. 7.5% to 8.5% of the sample belongs to the ten largest clones.

The sequenced sample consisted of blood. The source is a woman between 35 and 50 years old in good health. The sequence joins TRBV9 to TRBJ1-2, and perhaps TRBD1 as D gene, on 6 matching bases. In nucleotides, the sequence is TGTGCCAGCAGAACCCGGGACACCTGGGCGGGGTATGGCTACACCTTC. Translated, this is CASRTRDTWAGYGYTF. Reference TRBV9 and TRBJ1-2 proteins supply the regions before and after the CDR3; the full variable domain is: DSGVTQTPKHLITATGQRVTLRCSPRSGDLSVYWYQQSLDQGLQFLIQYYNGEERAKGNILERFSAQQFPDLHSELNLSSLELGDSALYFCASRTRDTWAGYGYTFGSGTRLTVV.